Each of the 13 T cell receptor beta chains below was sequenced from the same sample in a study of identical twins. TCRdb re-derived calls from the 5' RACE reads in MiXCR, one entry per CDR3 protein. The sample shows under 450,000 distinct CDR3 sequences, around a sixth of them seen only once. Sequenced: naive T cells sorted from blood. Source of these receptors: a man between 50 and 59 years old in good health.

The chain uses TRBV20-1 and TRBJ2-2, with 10 bases that match TRBD1. This CDR3 contains 14 residues. With V trimmed by 7 bases and J by 5 bases, 7 bases remained unmatched. Per the germline V gene, CDR1 is DFQATT and CDR2 is SNEGSKA (reference sequence). CDR3: CSGRDRGGTGELFF. The CDR3 DNA reads TGCAGTGGTCGGGACAGGGGAGGAACCGGGGAGCTGTTTTTT.

The chain carries TRBV28 and TRBJ2-1; D ambiguous. The CDR3 runs to 15 residues. CDR1 is MDHEN, CDR2 SYDVKM, per germline. V lost 7 bases and J 9 bases, leaving 22 bases between the germline ends. This CDR3 reads CASNTNRVVSGEQFF. The CDR3 DNA is TGTGCCAGCAATACCAATCGGGTGGTTTCGGGTGAGCAGTTCTTC.

The sample holds many counts of this clonotype. V is TRBV21-1 and J is TRBJ2-3; TRBD1 is the table's D call, not checked against the DNA. TRBV21-1 constitutes a pseudogene. The CDR3 is made up of 18 amino acids. For the CDR3, the DNA is TGTGCCAGCCGATGCCCGGGACAGGGGGCGAGGAGCACAGATACGCAGTATTTT. Protein sequence: CASRCPGQGARSTDTQYF.

The rearrangement links TRBV7-2 to TRBJ1-6, with TRBD1 matching over 7 bases. The V and J ends lost 4 bases and 10 bases, in that order; junction bases with no gene match: 4. Per germline, CDR1 SGHTA and CDR2 FQGNSA. The CDR3 extends over 13 amino acids. CDR3 residues: CASSWDSVSPLHF. CDR3 nucleotide sequence: TGTGCCAGCAGCTGGGACAGCGTGTCACCCCTCCACTTT.

This clonotype was found many times. The chain links TRBV15 to TRBJ1-5; the match to TRBD1 covers 9 bases. The germline V gene has CDR1 LNHNV and CDR2 YYDKDF (reference sequence). The J segment lost 4 bases and the V segment lost 0 bases, leaving 1 base of the junction unmatched. The CDR3 is 15 residues long. DNA for the CDR3: TGTGCCACCAGCAGAGATGGGACAGGGAATCAGCCCCAGCATTTT. Amino acid sequence: CATSRDGTGNQPQHF.

This chain connects TRBV18 to TRBJ2-1; a weak D match, TRBD1 (5 bases). Trimming took 4 bases from V and 0 from J, leaving 13 bases between them. Germline V gives CDR1 KGHSH, CDR2 LQKENI. The CDR3 loop spans 16 amino acids. CDR3 bases: TGTGCCAGCTCACGCGCAGGGCCGAGCTCCTACAATGAGCAGTTCTTC. It codes for CASSRAGPSSYNEQFF.

The chain has TRBV12-3 or TRBV12-4 and TRBJ1-6; 7 bases map to TRBD1. V dropped 4 bases and J dropped 6; count of bases not matched to a gene: 3. CDR3 length equals 14 residues. CDR3 sequence: CASSYDRANSPLHF. As DNA, the CDR3 is TGTGCCAGCAGTTACGACAGGGCTAATTCACCCCTCCACTTT.

The CDR3 region is CASSQGSRGYEQFF. In DNA form, the CDR3 reads TGTGCCAGCAGCCAAGGTTCTCGGGGCTATGAGCAGTTCTTC. The chain is built from TRBV4-2 and TRBJ2-1, with D tentatively TRBD1 or TRBD2 (5 bases each). The V end lost 1 base, the J end lost 8 bases, and 12 bases lay between the germline ends. This CDR3 contains 14 residues. Germline loops: CDR1 LGHNA, CDR2 YNFKEQ.

The CDR3 sequence is CASSLERVSEETQYF. In nucleotides, the CDR3 is TGTGCCAGCAGTTTGGAGCGGGTCTCGGAAGAGACCCAGTACTTC. The J gene is TRBJ2-5, the V gene TRBV28, with D possibly TRBD2 on 6 matching bases. V shed 3 bases and J shed 3 bases, with 14 bases lying between them. The germline gives CDR1 MDHEN, CDR2 SYDVKM. CDR3 size: 15 residues. The full variable domain, its missing parts supplied by reference TRBV28 and TRBJ2-5, is DVKVTQSSRYLVKRTGEKVFLECVQDMDHENMFWYRQDPGLGLRLIYFSYDVKMKEKGDIPEGYSVSREKKERFSLILESASTNQTSMYLCASSLERVSEETQYFGPGTRLLVL.

V is TRBV18 and J is TRBJ2-2; tentative D call: TRBD2 (5 bases). The germline CDR1 and CDR2 sequences are KGHSH and LQKENI. The CDR3 is 14 amino acids. V lost 5 bases and J lost 2, with 9 bases in between. In nucleotides, the CDR3 is TGTGCCAGCTCATCCAGACTAAACACCGGGGAGCTGTTTTTT. It translates to CASSSRLNTGELFF.

This chain connects TRBV6-5 to TRBJ2-1; D may match TRBD1 or TRBD2 (5 bases each). Germline V gene sequence: CDR1 MNHEY, CDR2 SVGAGI. V lost 2 bases and J 2 bases, leaving 13 bases between the germline ends. The CDR3 contains 16 residues. CDR3 loop: CASSYTTGTAYNEQFF. For the CDR3, the DNA is TGTGCCAGCAGTTACACCACCGGGACGGCCTACAATGAGCAGTTCTTC.

This clonotype was counted a few times. The V gene is TRBV5-5, the J gene TRBJ2-3; 10 bases align to TRBD2. Germline V gene data show CDR1 as SGHKS and CDR2 as YYEKEE (reference sequence). The length of the CDR3 is 16 residues. Unmatched junction bases numbered 7, after V lost 4 bases and J lost 2 bases. The CDR3 loop is CASSRTSGGVTDTQYF. The CDR3, as DNA: TGTGCCAGCAGCCGGACCAGCGGGGGGGTCACAGATACGCAGTATTTT. The full variable domain, with the rest looked up from reference TRBV5-5 and TRBJ2-3, is DAGVTQSPTHLIKTRGQQVTLRCSPISGHKSVSWYQQVLGQGPQFIFQYYEKEERGRGNFPDRFSARQFPNYSSELNVNALLLGDSALYLCASSRTSGGVTDTQYFGPGTRLTVL.

The table lists this clonotype with many counts. The chain couples TRBV5-1 to TRBJ2-5; no clear D gene. The CDR3 consists of 13 residues. In germline, CDR1 is SGHRS, CDR2 YFSETQ. Trimming stripped 0 bases from V and 1 base from J, with 4 bases between. The CDR3, as DNA: TGCGCCAGCAGCTTGGACAGCCAAGAGACCCAGTACTTC. This sequence encodes CASSLDSQETQYF. Drawing the rest from reference TRBV5-1 and TRBJ2-5, the complete variable domain is KAGVTQTPRYLIKTRGQQVTLSCSPISGHRSVSWYQQTPGQGLQFLFEYFSETQRNKGNFPGRFSGRQFSNSRSEMNVSTLELGDSALYLCASSLDSQETQYFGPGTRLLVL.